This T cell receptor beta chain originates from a study of identical twins. Study-wide results and caveats: Less excess twin sharing appeared in beta out-of-frame sequences.

TCRdb passed the 5' RACE reads through MiXCR, listing each CDR3 protein once. The sample has approximately 890,000 distinct CDR3 sequences; 9% to 15% are singletons. CDR3 length equals 17 residues. Germline CDR1 reads DFQATT; CDR2 reads SNEGSKA (reference sequence). This clonotype has just a few counts. What it recognizes is unknown. One junction end disagrees with the germline gene, perhaps due to a read error. These data also formed part of another study, on yellow fever vaccine responses in identical twins.

This TCR was sampled from a woman aged 18 to 35 in good health. V is TRBV20-1 and J is TRBJ1-6; 7 bases are shared with TRBD1. Sequenced: PBMCs. The CDR3 reads CCARDRVRQGVDSPLHF. The CDR3 DNA reads TGCTGTGCTAGAGATAGAGTGAGACAGGGTGTGGATTCACCCCTCCACTTT.